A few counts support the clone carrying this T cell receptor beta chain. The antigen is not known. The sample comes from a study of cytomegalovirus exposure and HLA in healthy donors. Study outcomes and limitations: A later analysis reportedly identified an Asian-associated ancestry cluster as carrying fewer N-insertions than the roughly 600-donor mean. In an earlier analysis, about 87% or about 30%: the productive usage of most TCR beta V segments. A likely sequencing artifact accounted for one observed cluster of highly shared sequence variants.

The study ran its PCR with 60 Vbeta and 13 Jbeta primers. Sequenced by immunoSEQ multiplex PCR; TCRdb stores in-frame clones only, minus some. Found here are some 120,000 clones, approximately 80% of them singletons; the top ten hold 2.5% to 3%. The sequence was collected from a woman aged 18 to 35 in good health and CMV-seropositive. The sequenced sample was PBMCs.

The CDR3 sequence: CASSIWSDSGANVLTF. In DNA form, the CDR3 reads TGTGCCAGTAGTATTTGGTCAGACTCTGGGGCCAACGTCCTGACTTTC. The V call is TRBV19, the J call TRBJ2-6; D remains ambiguous. The CDR3 runs to 16 residues. Deletions cut 3 bases from V and 0 bases from J, with 9 bases between. Per the germline V gene, CDR1 is LNHDA and CDR2 is SQIVND (reference sequence). Filled out from reference TRBV19 and TRBJ2-6, the complete variable domain reads DGGITQSPKYLFRKEGQNVTLSCEQNLNHDAMYWYRQDPGQGLRLIYYSQIVNDFQKGDIAEGYSVSREKKESFPLTVTSAQKNPTAFYLCASSIWSDSGANVLTFGAGSRLTVL.